Presented here are 10 T cell receptor beta chains from one specimen sequenced in a study of control samples from healthy donors and cancer patients. Profiled with immunoSEQ multiplex PCR; TCRdb holds only in-frame clones, not every one. This table has fewer than 95,000 clones, approximately 90% appearing once. The sequencing sample was made of blood. The receptors come from a woman in her 50s in good health.

This chain connects TRBV7-2 to TRBJ1-3; D call uncertain. Per the germline V gene, CDR1 is SGHTA and CDR2 is FQGNSA. The CDR3 extends over 13 amino acids. Trimming stripped 0 bases from V and 7 bases from J, with 7 bases between. The CDR3 loop reads CASSLAGANTIYF. The CDR3 coding sequence is TGTGCCAGCAGCTTAGCCGGTGCGAACACCATATATTTT.

The chain joins TRBV2 to TRBJ1-1, with D unresolved. Germline V gives CDR1 SNHLY, CDR2 FYNNEI. The CDR3 is made up of 13 amino acids. Trimming left V 1 base short and J 9 bases short, with 12 bases between. This CDR3 is CASSEGDAVKAFF. CDR3 coding DNA: TGTGCCAGCAGTGAAGGGGATGCAGTAAAAGCTTTCTTT.

The CDR3, as DNA: TGTGCCAGCAGCACCCTAGACACCGGGGAGCTGTTTTTT. Amino acid sequence: CASSTLDTGELFF. The chain couples TRBV3-1 (or the pseudogene TRBV3-2) to TRBJ2-2; D is uncertain. Looked up from germline, CDR1 is LGHDT and CDR2 is YNNKEL (reference sequence). CDR3 length: 13 residues. Between the trimmed V and J ends, which lost 5 bases and 3 bases, there was a span of 7 bases.

The chain has TRBV20-1 and TRBJ1-5; D gene ambiguous. Per germline, CDR1 DFQATT and CDR2 SNEGSKA (reference sequence). The CDR3 is 11 residues long. With 0 bases removed from V and 12 bases from J, the gap between germline ends came to 9 bases. This CDR3 reads CSARDSAGQHF. The CDR3 region has the DNA TGCAGTGCTAGAGATAGCGCAGGCCAGCATTTT.

V usage is TRBV7-9 and J usage is TRBJ2-7; no clear D gene. Germline loops: CDR1 SEHNR, CDR2 FQNEAQ (reference sequence). There are 13 residues in the CDR3. The V end was cut by 5 bases, the J end by 4 bases, with 12 bases between. DNA for the CDR3: TGTGCCAGCAGCGCCCAAGGAAGTTACGAGCAGTACTTC. Residues: CASSAQGSYEQYF.

The chain joins TRBV19 to TRBJ2-2; weak D call: TRBD1 (6 bases). V was cut by 6 bases and J by 0 bases, with 11 bases left in between. Germline CDR1 LNHDA, CDR2 SQIVND (reference sequence). This CDR3 has 15 amino acids. As DNA, the CDR3 is TGTGCCAGTAGCGCCGGGACAACGAACACCGGGGAGCTGTTTTTT. Amino acids: CASSAGTTNTGELFF.

A single count supports this clone. The chain combines TRBV14 with TRBJ2-1, with D possibly being TRBD2 (5 bases). The CDR3 spans 19 residues. Germline loops: CDR1 SGHDN, CDR2 FVKESK. Trimming stripped 1 base from V and 0 bases from J, with 19 bases between. Here the CDR3 DNA reads TGTGCCAGCAGCCAAGGTCGAGCGGCCAAACCTTTCTCCTACAATGAGCAGTTCTTC. It encodes CASSQGRAAKPFSYNEQFF.

The chain combines TRBV29-1 with TRBJ2-1; D unresolved. The V and J ends lost 2 bases and 9 bases respectively, with 5 bases between them. Germline CDR1 and CDR2: SQVTM and ANQGSEA. The CDR3 runs 10 residues. The CDR3: CSVEWPEQFF. CDR3 DNA: TGCAGCGTTGAATGGCCTGAGCAGTTCTTC.

The chain combines TRBV4-1 with TRBJ1-6, with D unresolved. Per germline, CDR1 MGHRA and CDR2 YSYEKL. The CDR3 totals 16 residues. Trimming left V 2 bases short and J 0 bases short, with 8 bases between. In DNA form, the CDR3 reads TGCGCCAGCAGCCAAAAGCTTCTCTCCTATAATTCACCCCTCCACTTT. This codes for CASSQKLLSYNSPLHF.

The chain carries TRBV15 and TRBJ2-7; TRBD2 is a possible D gene (5 bases). From germline, CDR1 is LNHNV and CDR2 YYDKDF (reference sequence). V shed 1 base and J shed 1 base, with 11 bases lying between them. CDR3 size: 15 residues. The CDR3 DNA is TGTGCCACCAGCAGAGCCGGGTCGGGGTCCTACGAGCAGTACTTC. Translation gives CATSRAGSGSYEQYF.